A selection of T cell receptor beta chains follows, all from one sample in a study of CD8+CD57+ T cells in acquired aplastic anemia. TCRdb called the reads again in MiXCR, with one record for every CDR3 protein. This sample yields 150,000 to 200,000 distinct CDR3 sequences, of which about half are seen a single time; approximately 2.9% belongs to the top ten. The sequencing sample was made of sorted CD4+, CD8+, or CD8+CD57+ T cells (not recorded which) from PBMCs. These receptors all stem from a human donor in good health. Both conserved end residues are part of each CDR3. Fields, in order: CDR3 protein, CDR3 DNA, J gene, V gene, D gene, clone size. A D gene is named only where the DNA matches it firmly. Not all rows give a size; the values are once, few, many and, for expanded clones, a class.

cdr3_aa: CATSDLPSLAGLNNEQFF
cdr3_nt: TGTGCCACCAGTGATCTCCCCTCTTTAGCGGGCCTAAACAATGAGCAGTTCTTC
j_call: TRBJ2-1
v_call: TRBV24-1
d_call: TRBD2
clone_size: many

cdr3_aa: CASSLYRPRSDRAPYEQYF
cdr3_nt: TGTGCCAGCAGCTTGTATCGTCCCCGCTCGGACAGGGCACCCTACGAGCAGTACTTC
j_call: TRBJ2-7
v_call: TRBV5-5
d_call: TRBD1
clone_size: NA

cdr3_aa: CASTRGNMNTEAFF
cdr3_nt: TGCGCCAGCACCCGGGGGAACATGAACACTGAAGCTTTCTTT
j_call: TRBJ1-1
v_call: TRBV5-1
d_call: NA
clone_size: many

cdr3_aa: CASSPLAGPAYEQYF
cdr3_nt: TGTGCCAGCAGCCCCCTTGCAGGGCCCGCCTACGAGCAGTACTTC
j_call: TRBJ2-7
v_call: TRBV5-6
d_call: NA
clone_size: many

cdr3_aa: CASSVTGRGAFF
cdr3_nt: TGTGCCAGCAGTGTCACAGGGCGAGGTGCTTTCTTT
j_call: TRBJ1-1
v_call: TRBV2
d_call: NA
clone_size: NA

cdr3_aa: CASSLKGQRSYEQYF
cdr3_nt: TGTGCCAGCAGCTTAAAGGGACAGCGCTCCTACGAGCAGTACTTC
j_call: TRBJ2-7
v_call: TRBV7-6
d_call: TRBD1
clone_size: many

cdr3_aa: CASSSTPGQGGNEQFF
cdr3_nt: TGTGCCAGCAGTTCGACTCCGGGACAGGGGGGGAATGAGCAGTTCTTC
j_call: TRBJ2-1
v_call: TRBV2
d_call: TRBD1
clone_size: NA

cdr3_aa: CASSLLAYETQYF
cdr3_nt: TGTGCCAGCAGCTTACTAGCGTACGAGACCCAGTACTTC
j_call: TRBJ2-5
v_call: TRBV7-2
d_call: NA
clone_size: NA

cdr3_aa: CSARDLASSYF
cdr3_nt: TGCAGTGCTAGAGACCTCGCCAGTTCGTACTTC
j_call: TRBJ2-5
v_call: TRBV20-1
d_call: NA
clone_size: many

cdr3_aa: CASSSDRGTYSYEQYF
cdr3_nt: TGTGCCAGCAGCTCAGACAGGGGCACGTACTCCTACGAGCAGTACTTC
j_call: TRBJ2-7
v_call: TRBV11-2
d_call: TRBD1
clone_size: few

cdr3_aa: CASSYGGSGKDIQYF
cdr3_nt: TGTGCCAGCAGTTACGGGGGTAGCGGGAAGGACATTCAGTACTTC
j_call: TRBJ2-4
v_call: TRBV6-6
d_call: TRBD2
clone_size: few

cdr3_aa: CASSGAGRETQYF
cdr3_nt: TGTGCCAGCAGCGGGGCAGGGAGAGAGACCCAGTACTTC
j_call: TRBJ2-5
v_call: TRBV5-4
d_call: NA
clone_size: many

cdr3_aa: CASSLGQYYEQYF
cdr3_nt: TGTGCCAGCAGTTTGGGACAGTACTACGAGCAGTACTTC
j_call: TRBJ2-7
v_call: TRBV6-5
d_call: TRBD1
clone_size: many

cdr3_aa: CASSESGVFEAFF
cdr3_nt: TGTGCCAGTAGTGAATCGGGGGTATTTGAAGCTTTCTTT
j_call: TRBJ1-1
v_call: TRBV19
d_call: NA
clone_size: NA

cdr3_aa: CASSPQSADTEAFF
cdr3_nt: TGTGCCAGCAGCCCCCAAAGCGCGGACACTGAAGCTTTCTTT
j_call: TRBJ1-1
v_call: TRBV6-1
d_call: NA
clone_size: once

cdr3_aa: CASSPFANQPQHF
cdr3_nt: TGTGCCAGCAGTCCCTTTGCGAATCAGCCCCAGCATTTT
j_call: TRBJ1-5
v_call: TRBV12-3/TRBV12-4
d_call: NA
clone_size: many

cdr3_aa: CARRAHRTDTDTQYF
cdr3_nt: TGTGCCAGAAGGGCTCATCGGACAGACACAGATACGCAGTATTTT
j_call: TRBJ2-3
v_call: TRBV25-1
d_call: NA
clone_size: NA

cdr3_aa: CATDYEQYF
cdr3_nt: TGTGCCACCGACTACGAGCAGTACTTC
j_call: TRBJ2-7
v_call: TRBV7-9
d_call: NA
clone_size: few

cdr3_aa: CASTEGGGELFF
cdr3_nt: TGTGCCAGTACGGAAGGAGGCGGGGAGCTGTTTTTT
j_call: TRBJ2-2
v_call: TRBV19
d_call: NA
clone_size: NA

cdr3_aa: CASSQAGKPPPLEQYF
cdr3_nt: TGTGCCAGCAGCCAAGCCGGGAAACCACCACCCCTCGAGCAGTACTTC
j_call: TRBJ2-7
v_call: TRBV3-1
d_call: NA
clone_size: NA

cdr3_aa: CATREGSDTGELFF
cdr3_nt: TGTGCCACCAGGGAGGGGTCGGACACCGGGGAGCTGTTTTTT
j_call: TRBJ2-2
v_call: TRBV24-1
d_call: NA
clone_size: NA

cdr3_aa: CASSENRGNYGYTF
cdr3_nt: TGTGCCAGCAGTGAAAACAGGGGGAACTATGGCTACACCTTC
j_call: TRBJ1-2
v_call: TRBV2
d_call: TRBD1
clone_size: NA

cdr3_aa: CAISELGSEQPQHF
cdr3_nt: TGTGCCATCAGTGAGTTGGGGAGCGAGCAGCCCCAGCATTTT
j_call: TRBJ1-5
v_call: TRBV10-3
d_call: NA
clone_size: NA

cdr3_aa: CSARRPGGPYEQYF
cdr3_nt: TGCAGTGCTAGGAGACCGGGAGGGCCCTACGAGCAGTACTTC
j_call: TRBJ2-7
v_call: TRBV20-1
d_call: TRBD2
clone_size: many

cdr3_aa: CASSPDYPNEQFF
cdr3_nt: TGTGCCAGTAGCCCGGACTACCCGAATGAGCAGTTCTTC
j_call: TRBJ2-1
v_call: TRBV19
d_call: NA
clone_size: many